This TCR beta chain was identified during a study of cytomegalovirus exposure and HLA in healthy donors. PCR involved 60 Vbeta and 13 Jbeta primers. The method was immunoSEQ multiplex PCR; TCRdb's version includes in-frame clones alone and lacks a portion of them. The data contain around 200,000 clones, more than 65% of them singletons. Germline CDR1 reads SGHDT; CDR2 reads YYEEEE. CDR3 length: 14 amino acids. This chain connects TRBV5-6 to TRBJ1-3, with 10 nucleotides matching TRBD1. The J call may be wrong; the DNA end is better matched by TRBJ2-2. The TCR comes from a man in his fifties in good health and CMV-seronegative. Source material: PBMCs. The CDR3 sequence is CASSRDRGTGELFF. In nucleotides, the CDR3 is TGTGCCAGCAGTAGGGACAGGGGCACCGGGGAGCTGTTTTTT.